A selection of T cell receptor beta chains follows, all from one sample in a study of cytotoxic CD8 clonotypes in ibrutinib-treated CLL. Clones were read by immunoSEQ multiplex PCR, and TCRdb kept only the in-frame ones, dropping some. The sample comprises fewer than 300,000 clones, 65% to 85% of which are singletons, and about 5.7% rests with the top ten. The sample here was PBMCs, taken at disease progression, from a patient treated with ibrutinib. All receptors derive from a human donor with chronic lymphocytic leukemia. Both conserved end residues are part of each CDR3. The order of the fields is clone size, J gene, V gene, D gene, CDR3 protein, CDR3 DNA. D genes are given only for firm matches. Expanded clones are given a class, and other clones once, few, many or no size at all.

>NA|TRBJ1-5|TRBV7-2|TRBD1
CASSPWTGSNQPQHF
TGTGCCAGCAGCCCGTGGACAGGTTCGAATCAGCCCCAGCATTTT
>NA|TRBJ1-5|TRBV7-3|TRBD1
CASSFRATGGTQPQHF
TGTGCCAGCAGCTTTAGAGCGACAGGGGGCACTCAGCCCCAGCATTTT
>NA|TRBJ2-3|TRBV5-1|NA
CASSLAVPTDTQYF
TGCGCCAGCAGCTTGGCCGTCCCCACAGATACGCAGTATTTT
>NA|TRBJ2-7|TRBV6-6|NA
CASGFGGYEQYF
TGTGCCAGCGGCTTCGGCGGGTACGAGCAGTACTTC
>NA|TRBJ2-5|TRBV5-6|TRBD1
CASSLGTGFGTQYF
TGTGCCAGCAGCCTCGGGACAGGGTTTGGGACCCAGTACTTC
>NA|TRBJ2-3|TRBV19|NA
CASRLADTQYF
TGTGCCAGTAGACTAGCAGATACGCAGTATTTT
>NA|TRBJ2-1|TRBV25-1|NA
CASSVDREQFF
TGTGCCAGCAGTGTCGATCGGGAGCAGTTCTTC
>few|TRBJ1-4|TRBV2|TRBD1
CASSEVYRGVSEKLFF
TGTGCCAGCAGTGAAGTATACAGGGGTGTCAGTGAAAAACTGTTTTTT
>NA|TRBJ1-2|TRBV5-1|NA
CASSLDTDYGYTF
TGCGCCAGCAGCCTCGACACTGACTATGGCTACACCTTC
>NA|TRBJ1-5|TRBV6-1|NA
CASSEVSGEQPQHF
TGTGCCAGCAGTGAGGTTTCGGGGGAACAGCCCCAGCATTTT
>NA|TRBJ1-1|TRBV15|TRBD1
CATSRRQGRAEAFF
TGTGCCACCAGCCGGAGACAGGGTCGCGCTGAAGCTTTCTTT
>once|TRBJ1-1|TRBV6-1|NA
CASSVTVNTEAFF
TGTGCCAGCAGCGTTACAGTGAACACTGAAGCTTTCTTT
>once|TRBJ1-2|TRBV7-9|NA
CASSPGHSSNYGYTF
TGTGCCAGCAGCCCGGGACATAGCTCTAACTATGGCTACACCTTC
>NA|TRBJ2-6|TRBV7-9|NA
CASSLDGSLPGANVLTF
TGTGCCAGCAGCTTAGACGGCAGCCTCCCTGGGGCCAACGTCCTGACTTTC
>NA|TRBJ1-1|TRBV27|NA
CASRHRGLNTEAFF
TGTGCCAGCAGACATAGGGGCTTGAACACTGAAGCTTTCTTT
>NA|TRBJ2-7|TRBV19|NA
CASSRVARGPYEQYF
TGTGCCAGTAGTAGGGTCGCCAGGGGACCCTACGAGCAGTACTTC
>NA|TRBJ2-7|TRBV6-4|TRBD1
CASRSGTAAYEQYF
TGTGCCAGCAGATCTGGGACAGCGGCCTACGAGCAGTACTTC
>NA|TRBJ1-6|TRBV9|NA
CASSPRAGGGNSPLHF
TGTGCCAGCAGCCCCCGTGCGGGGGGCGGTAATTCACCCCTCCACTTT
>NA|TRBJ2-7|TRBV7-2|NA
CASSLAWGTYEQYF
TGTGCCAGCAGCTTAGCGTGGGGGACCTACGAGCAGTACTTC
>NA|TRBJ2-2|TRBV5-1|NA
CASSLWRGNTGELFF
TGCGCCAGCAGCTTGTGGCGCGGAAACACCGGGGAGCTGTTTTTT
>NA|TRBJ2-7|TRBV2|NA
CASSGTDYEQYF
TGTGCCAGCAGTGGTACGGATTACGAGCAGTACTTC
>NA|TRBJ1-6|TRBV6-1|TRBD1
CASSERGKDRVNSPLHF
TGTGCCAGCAGTGAAAGGGGAAAGGACAGGGTTAATTCACCCCTCCACTTT
>NA|TRBJ2-7|TRBV28|TRBD1
CAGAGTAPYEQYF
TGTGCCGGGGCCGGGACAGCACCCTACGAGCAGTACTTC
>NA|TRBJ2-2|TRBV18|TRBD1
CASSPQGQTTGELFF
TGTGCCAGCTCACCGCAGGGACAGACCACCGGGGAGCTGTTTTTT
>few|TRBJ2-7|TRBV10-3|TRBD1
CAISDLRGLTYEQYF
TGTGCCATCAGTGACCTCAGGGGGCTAACCTACGAGCAGTACTTC
>NA|TRBJ2-5|TRBV7-6|TRBD2
CASSLGSSGGGTQYF
TGTGCCAGCAGCTTAGGATCTAGCGGGGGCGGGACCCAGTACTTC
>few|TRBJ2-2|TRBV27|NA
CASSWDGRGTGELFF
TGTGCCAGCAGCTGGGACGGGCGCGGCACCGGGGAGCTGTTTTTT
>NA|TRBJ2-3|TRBV11-3|NA
CASSRVSGGTQYF
TGTGCCAGCAGCAGGGTCTCTGGGGGGACGCAGTATTTT
>NA|TRBJ2-7|TRBV18|TRBD1
CASSPRDRSYEQYF
TGTGCCAGCTCACCTCGGGACAGGAGCTACGAGCAGTACTTC
>NA|TRBJ1-2|TRBV4-1|NA
CASSHPTGVGDYGYTF
TGCGCCAGCAGCCACCCCACGGGGGTGGGGGACTATGGCTACACCTTC
>NA|TRBJ2-5|TRBV11-2|TRBD2
CASSLAGLAAGETQYF
TGTGCCAGCAGCTTAGCAGGACTAGCCGCTGGAGAGACCCAGTACTTC
>NA|TRBJ2-1|TRBV7-2|TRBD2
CASSFAGAFYNEQFF
TGTGCCAGCAGCTTTGCGGGAGCCTTCTACAATGAGCAGTTCTTC
>NA|TRBJ2-7|TRBV20-1|TRBD2
CSGTSHYEQYF
TGCAGCGGGACTAGTCACTACGAGCAGTACTTC
>once|TRBJ2-1|TRBV6-5|NA
CASSYPGTINEQFF
TGTGCCAGCAGTTACCCCGGGACCATCAATGAGCAGTTCTTC
>NA|TRBJ2-3|TRBV5-1|TRBD2
CASSLTSGRFADTQYF
TGCGCCAGCAGCTTGACTAGCGGGAGGTTTGCAGATACGCAGTATTTT
>NA|TRBJ1-3|TRBV19|NA
CASSMDRFSGNTIYF
TGTGCCAGTAGTATGGACCGCTTCTCTGGAAACACCATATATTTT